The clone carrying this T cell receptor beta chain was observed a single time. Participants were placed into cohorts based on the clinical history they reported. A PCR-confirmed or clinician-diagnosed COVID-19 case had contacted exposed participants within 2 weeks of entry. The authors' processing: Amplifying reference gene primers gave estimates of nucleated cell counts. Only in-frame clones appear in the TCRdb table, and some are missing; sequencing was by immunoSEQ multiplex PCR. V, J and clone size are taken as reported in that table, and D and trimming were inferred from the DNA itself. The sample carries approximately 190,000 clones, roughly 84% recorded once. The CDR3 sequence is 13 residues long. Germline V gives CDR1 MGHDK, CDR2 SYGVNS. V dropped 4 bases and J dropped 5; count of bases not matched to a gene: 4. The sample comes from a study of blood T cell repertoires in COVID-19. About the research overall: Whether acute or convalescent, the COVID-19 samples came from the United States, Italy and Spain.

Sequenced: PBMCs or T cells enriched from blood (not recorded which). J is TRBJ1-2 and V is TRBV25-1; 7 bases match TRBD1. The sequence was obtained from a woman aged 30 to 39 who had been exposed to COVID-19. Here the CDR3 DNA reads TGTGCCAGCAGTGTACAGGGGTGGTATGGCTACACCTTC. It yields the protein CASSVQGWYGYTF.